The 8 T cell receptor beta chains in this list originate from one sample, sequenced in a study of T cell responses to AZD1222 COVID-19 vaccine. The assay was immunoSEQ multiplex PCR, and TCRdb's table has in-frame clones only and misses some. The sample contains 80,000 or so clones, under 95% of which appear only once. Source: peripheral blood, taken on day 0 of MenACWY control vaccination. The source of these receptors is an adult in good health.

The table lists this clone with a few counts. The chain employs TRBV7-8 and TRBJ1-5; a possible D gene is TRBD1 (6 bases). The CDR3 is 13 residues long. Germline lookup yields CDR1 SGHVS and CDR2 FQNEAQ. Trimming pared 2 bases from V and 10 bases from J, leaving 12 bases between. Here the CDR3 DNA reads TGTGCCAGCAGCTTAACCCAACAGGGACCCCAGCATTTT. Translating gives CASSLTQQGPQHF.

The V gene is TRBV3-1 (or the pseudogene TRBV3-2), the J gene TRBJ1-2; no clear D gene. Germline CDR1 and CDR2: LGHDT and YNNKEL (reference sequence). Trimming removed 0 bases from V and 4 bases from J, with 12 bases in between. This CDR3 has 15 amino acids. CDR3 coding DNA: TGTGCCAGCAGCCAAGATGTAGGGAGAACCTATGGCTACACCTTC. Its protein is CASSQDVGRTYGYTF.

This rearrangement joins TRBV6-5 to TRBJ1-1; D gene ambiguous. Germline V gene sequence: CDR1 MNHEY, CDR2 SVGAGI. The CDR3 loop spans 15 amino acids. The V end was cut by 1 base, the J end by 0 bases, with 9 bases between. CDR3 DNA: TGTGCCAGCAGTTACTTATCAACGTTGAACACTGAAGCTTTCTTT. Amino acid sequence: CASSYLSTLNTEAFF.

The chain carries TRBV29-1 and TRBJ1-1, with 7 bases lining up with TRBD1. Per germline, CDR1 SQVTM and CDR2 ANQGSEA. This CDR3 spans 14 amino acids. V dropped 7 bases and J dropped 3; count of bases not matched to a gene: 11. CDR3 protein: CSAKIGGSDTEAFF. The CDR3 DNA is TGCAGCGCGAAAATAGGGGGCTCGGACACTGAAGCTTTCTTT. Full variable domain (outside the CDR3, taken from reference TRBV29-1 and TRBJ1-1): SAVISQKPSRDICQRGTSLTIQCQVDSQVTMMFWYRQQPGQSLTLIATANQGSEATYESGFVIDKFPISRPNLTFSTLTVSNMSPEDSSIYLCSAKIGGSDTEAFFGQGTRLTVV.

The CDR3 is CATGPNEKLFF. The CDR3 nucleotides are TGTGCCACTGGGCCTAATGAAAAACTGTTTTTT. The chain links TRBV2 to TRBJ1-4; D uncertain. The CDR3 extends over 11 amino acids. The germline V and J ends were trimmed by 10 bases and 3 bases, with 6 bases remaining between them. Per the germline V gene, CDR1 is SNHLY and CDR2 is FYNNEI.

J is TRBJ2-1 and V is TRBV2; 11 nucleotides align to TRBD2. V gave up 5 bases and J gave up 6 bases; unmatched junction bases: 6. CDR3 length: 15 amino acids. Per the germline V gene, CDR1 is SNHLY and CDR2 is FYNNEI. The CDR3, as DNA: TGTGCCAGCAGTAACACCGGGACTAGCGGCAATGAGCAGTTCTTC. It translates to CASSNTGTSGNEQFF.

This chain joins TRBV5-1 and TRBJ2-2; possible D gene TRBD1, 6 bases. The CDR3 covers 14 residues. Germline V gene data show CDR1 as SGHRS and CDR2 as YFSETQ. Trimming pared 0 bases from V and 7 bases from J, leaving 10 bases between. CDR3 in amino acids: CASSLVWGLGELFF. The CDR3 DNA reads as TGCGCCAGCAGCTTGGTGTGGGGGCTCGGGGAGCTGTTTTTT.

The chain recombines TRBV28 with TRBJ2-1; 11 bases map to TRBD1. V shed 5 bases, J shed 7 bases, and the junction held 7 bases outside the gene matches. This CDR3 is built from 15 residues. The germline V gene encodes CDR1 MDHEN and CDR2 SYDVKM. The CDR3 loop reads CASSPRTGGSNEQFF. CDR3 DNA sequence: TGTGCCAGCAGTCCACGGACAGGGGGCTCTAATGAGCAGTTCTTC.